What follows are 23 T cell receptor beta chains derived from one specimen sequenced in a study of T cells after yellow fever vaccination. TCRdb re-called the 5' RACE reads with MiXCR, one entry per CDR3 protein. The table shows hundreds of thousands of distinct CDR3 sequences, with roughly 8.3% occurring only once. The sample in question was PBMCs, obtained about 49 days after the first yellow fever vaccination. Receptor source: a man between 18 and 29 years old who received the YFV17D yellow fever vaccine.

The genes are TRBV5-1 and TRBJ1-3, with D perhaps TRBD1 (5 bases). Germline V gene lookup returns CDR1 SGHRS and CDR2 YFSETQ. The V end was cut by 0 bases, the J end by 2 bases, with 12 bases between. The CDR3 has 16 amino acids. The CDR3 bases are TGCGCCAGCAGCTTGGGAAGGGGTGTCCCTGGAAACACCATATATTTT. Amino acid sequence: CASSLGRGVPGNTIYF.

The sample holds a few counts of this clonotype. V and J are TRBV5-1 and TRBJ2-1, with 10 bases fitting TRBD2. Losses at the gene ends were 3 bases for V and 6 bases for J; bases not matched to a gene: 6. The CDR3 totals 15 residues. Germline-derived CDR1 and CDR2 are SGHRS and YFSETQ. CDR3 sequence reads: CASSSASGGTNEQFF. The DNA for the CDR3 is TGCGCCAGCAGCTCGGCTAGCGGGGGCACCAATGAGCAGTTCTTC.

This clonotype was picked up a small number of times. The chain couples TRBV10-3 to TRBJ2-3, with 13 bases aligning to TRBD2. CDR1 is ENHRY, CDR2 SYGVKD, per germline. This CDR3 contains 14 residues. The ends lost 6 bases at V and 10 bases at J; junction bases unmatched: 7. In DNA form, the CDR3 reads TGTGCCATCAGCCCGGGACTAGCGGGGTTATCGCAGTATTTT. Translating it yields CAISPGLAGLSQYF.

This clonotype was seen only a few times. The J gene is TRBJ2-7, the V gene TRBV7-9; a possible D gene is TRBD1 (6 bases). Germline V lookup: CDR1 SEHNR, CDR2 FQNEAQ (reference sequence). V lost 5 bases to trimming and J lost 2 bases, with 16 bases between them. This CDR3 has 15 residues. The CDR3 loop reads CASSPGTSGTYEQYF. CDR3 nucleotides: TGTGCCAGCAGCCCCGGGACATCCGGAACCTACGAGCAGTACTTC.

This clonotype was counted a few times. The chain carries TRBV11-2 and TRBJ1-2; TRBD1 matches 7 bases. CDR3 size: 14 residues. Germline-derived CDR1 and CDR2 are SGHAT and FQNNGV. Trimming took 7 bases from V and 5 from J; bases not matched to a gene: 10. The CDR3 DNA reads as TGTGCCAGCACGAGACCGGGACAGAAGTATGGCTACACCTTC. This codes for CASTRPGQKYGYTF.

This clonotype was found many times. The rearrangement uses TRBV3-1 and TRBJ1-2, with D perhaps matching TRBD1 (5 bases). Germline CDR1 and CDR2: LGHDT and YNNKEL (reference sequence). V was trimmed by 1 base and J by 5 bases, leaving 14 bases between them. The CDR3 runs to 15 residues. The CDR3 DNA sequence: TGTGCCAGCAGCCAAGGCCGGGGGGTGGAGTATGGCTACACCTTC. It specifies CASSQGRGVEYGYTF. Full variable domain (missing parts from reference TRBV3-1 and TRBJ1-2): DTAVSQTPKYLVTQMGNDKSIKCEQNLGHDTMYWYKQDSKKFLKIMFSYNNKELIINETVPNRFSPKSPDKAHLNLHINSLELGDSAVYFCASSQGRGVEYGYTFGSGTRLTVV.

This clonotype was picked up a small number of times. V and J are TRBV6-2 or TRBV6-3 and TRBJ2-7; D is unclear. Per the germline V gene, CDR1 is MNHEY and CDR2 is SVGEGT. This CDR3 is 12 amino acids long. With 2 bases removed from V and 6 bases from J, the gap between germline ends came to 8 bases. The DNA for the CDR3 is TGTGCCAGCAGTTACACCCTTGGCGAGCAGTACGTC. It specifies CASSYTLGEQYV.

In its sample, this clonotype was seen a few times. The rearrangement joins TRBV5-1 to TRBJ2-1; TRBD2 is a possible D gene (5 bases). Germline V gene data show CDR1 as SGHRS and CDR2 as YFSETQ. The V end was cut by 2 bases, the J end by 4 bases, with 16 bases between. This CDR3 region has 16 residues. The CDR3 loop is CASSLGHTTGYNEQFF. The CDR3 nucleotides read TGCGCCAGCAGCTTAGGGCACACGACGGGGTACAATGAGCAGTTCTTC.

V and J are TRBV4-1 and TRBJ1-2; D possibly corresponds to TRBD1 (5 bases). Trimming removed 4 bases at V and 4 bases at J, with 13 bases between. Germline CDR1 MGHRA, CDR2 YSYEKL. CDR3 length: 14 residues. The CDR3 nucleotides read TGCGCCAGCAGCCCGGCAGGGCTGGGCTATGGCTACACCTTC. Encoded protein: CASSPAGLGYGYTF.

This clonotype showed up many times. The V call is TRBV20-1, the J call TRBJ1-6; 7 positions match TRBD1. The CDR3 sequence is 18 residues long. Germline V gene lookup returns CDR1 DFQATT and CDR2 SNEGSKA (reference sequence). The trim removed 0 bases at V and 7 bases at J, leaving 15 bases unmatched. The CDR3 DNA is TGCAGTGCTAGAGATCTCGGGCAGGGACAGAGTACGAATTCACCCCTCCACTTT. This encodes CSARDLGQGQSTNSPLHF.

The chain is built from TRBV6-2 or TRBV6-3 and TRBJ2-7; D uncertain. This CDR3 region has 15 residues. V lost 7 bases and J 2 bases, leaving 18 bases between the germline ends. The germline CDR1 and CDR2 sequences are MNHEY and SVGEGT. The CDR3 sequence is CASTPAGPSTYEQYV. The CDR3 DNA reads as TGTGCCAGCACGCCGGCAGGACCCTCCACCTACGAGCAGTACGTC.

The chain carries TRBV2 and TRBJ2-5; the D gene is possibly TRBD2 (6 bases). Trimming pared 6 bases from V and 5 bases from J, leaving 13 bases between. The CDR3 totals 13 residues. Germline V lookup: CDR1 SNHLY, CDR2 FYNNEI. CDR3 loop: CASRPTAGETQYF. The CDR3 bases are TGTGCCAGCAGGCCCACTGCGGGGGAGACCCAGTACTTC.

This clonotype was detected ten times or more. This chain uses TRBV29-1 with TRBJ2-2, with D possibly matching TRBD2 (5 bases). Trimming cost V 2 bases and J 3 bases, with 10 bases left between them. CDR3 length equals 14 residues. Germline CDR1 is SQVTM and CDR2 is ANQGSEA. Written as DNA, the CDR3 is TGCAGCGTTGAATCGGGGATATACACCGGGGAGCTGTTTTTT. Translated, it gives CSVESGIYTGELFF.

In its sample, this clonotype was seen a few times. The genes are TRBV2 and TRBJ2-7, with 10 bases aligning to TRBD1. The germline CDR1 and CDR2 sequences are SNHLY and FYNNEI. Germline trimming cut 6 bases from V and 6 bases from J; bases unmatched to any gene: 5. CDR3 length: 13 residues. For the CDR3, the DNA is TGTGCCAGCAGGGACAGGGGGATCCCCGAGCAGTACGTC. Translated: CASRDRGIPEQYV.

This clonotype was seen more than once but under ten times. The chain links TRBV7-3 to TRBJ2-1; 12 nucleotides line up with TRBD2. After removal of 4 bases from V and 8 bases from J, the junction contained 6 bases not matched to a gene. The length of the CDR3 is 15 residues. The germline V gene encodes CDR1 SGHTA and CDR2 FQGTGA. CDR3 DNA sequence: TGTGCCAGCAGCTCTAGCGGGGGGGAGGTTTATGAGCAGTTCTTC. Amino acids: CASSSSGGEVYEQFF.

A few counts support this clonotype. The chain employs TRBV12-5 and TRBJ1-5; D ambiguous. Looked up from germline, CDR1 is LGHNT and CDR2 is FRNRAP. There are 13 residues in the CDR3. V was cut by 10 bases and J by 6 bases, with 16 bases left in between. The CDR3 protein is CATGKVGSQPQHF. The CDR3, as DNA: TGTGCTACCGGGAAGGTGGGAAGTCAGCCCCAGCATTTT.

This clonotype was counted between two and nine times. The chain employs TRBV3-1 and TRBJ2-1; no definite D call. Germline-derived CDR1 and CDR2 are LGHDT and YNNKEL (reference sequence). The CDR3 totals 15 residues. V was clipped by 3 bases and J by 4 bases, with 13 bases between them. The CDR3 coding sequence is TGTGCCAGCAGCCACAGGAGCCCCTTTTACAATGAGCAGTTCTTC. Translation gives CASSHRSPFYNEQFF.

This chain links TRBV19 with TRBJ1-1; a weak D match, TRBD1 (5 bases). Per germline, CDR1 LNHDA and CDR2 SQIVND (reference sequence). CDR3 length equals 13 residues. V lost 5 bases and J lost 6, with 13 bases in between. CDR3 sequence reads: CASSPGGAAEAFF. The CDR3 coding sequence is TGTGCCAGTAGTCCTGGGGGAGCCGCTGAAGCTTTCTTT.

This clonotype was detected a few times. The gene calls are TRBV20-1 and TRBJ2-3, with D unresolved. This CDR3 spans 13 amino acids. Germline CDR1 reads DFQATT; CDR2 reads SNEGSKA (reference sequence). The germline V and J ends were trimmed by 0 bases and 4 bases, with 8 bases remaining between them. The CDR3 DNA is TGCAGTGCTAGAGATCTTAGGGCAGATACGCAGTATTTT. Its protein product is CSARDLRADTQYF.

The chain couples TRBV15 to TRBJ1-2; no definite D call. V was clipped by 0 bases and J by 8 bases, with 13 bases between them. CDR3 length: 14 residues. Germline CDR1 LNHNV, CDR2 YYDKDF (reference sequence). The CDR3 loop is CATSRESTRQGYTF. DNA for the CDR3: TGTGCCACCAGCAGAGAGAGCACGAGACAAGGCTACACCTTC.

This clonotype was detected only a few times. The chain recombines TRBV29-1 with TRBJ2-3; TRBD2 matches at 9 bases. The trim removed 6 bases at V and 0 bases at J, leaving 7 bases unmatched. From germline, CDR1 is SQVTM and CDR2 ANQGSEA. The CDR3 totals 15 residues. CDR3 amino acids: CSVEGLAVSTDTQYF. The CDR3 DNA follows: TGCAGCGTCGAGGGACTAGCCGTTAGCACAGATACGCAGTATTTT.

This clonotype was found many times. The rearrangement joins TRBV4-3 to TRBJ1-1, with D unclear. CDR3 length: 15 residues. V was clipped by 0 bases and J by 4 bases, with 12 bases between them. Looked up from germline, CDR1 is LGHNA and CDR2 is YSLEER. CDR3 protein: CASSQEEGLGTEAFF. The CDR3 nucleotides are TGCGCCAGCAGCCAAGAGGAAGGATTGGGCACTGAAGCTTTCTTT.

The V call is TRBV20-1, the J call TRBJ2-3; 9 bases align to TRBD2. V dropped 3 bases and J dropped 4; count of bases not matched to a gene: 5. This CDR3 contains 14 residues. The germline CDR1 and CDR2 sequences are DFQATT and SNEGSKA (reference sequence). DNA for the CDR3: TGCAGTGCTAGTCGCGGGGGGGCTGCAGATACGCAGTATTTT. This sequence encodes CSASRGGAADTQYF.